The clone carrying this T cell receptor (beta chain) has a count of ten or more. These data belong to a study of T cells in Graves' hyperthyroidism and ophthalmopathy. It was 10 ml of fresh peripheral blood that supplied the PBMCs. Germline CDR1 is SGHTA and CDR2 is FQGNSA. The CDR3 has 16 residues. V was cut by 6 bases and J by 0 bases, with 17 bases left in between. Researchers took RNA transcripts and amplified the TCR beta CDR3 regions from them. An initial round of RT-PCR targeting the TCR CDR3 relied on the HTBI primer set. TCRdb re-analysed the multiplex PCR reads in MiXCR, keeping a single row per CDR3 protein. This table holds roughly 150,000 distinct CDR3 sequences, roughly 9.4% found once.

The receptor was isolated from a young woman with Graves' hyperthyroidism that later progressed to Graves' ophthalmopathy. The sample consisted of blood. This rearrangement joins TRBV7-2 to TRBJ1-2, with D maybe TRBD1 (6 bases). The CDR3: CASRLSGTQANYGYTF. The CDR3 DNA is TGTGCCAGCAGATTATCCGGGACACAAGCTAACTATGGCTACACCTTC.